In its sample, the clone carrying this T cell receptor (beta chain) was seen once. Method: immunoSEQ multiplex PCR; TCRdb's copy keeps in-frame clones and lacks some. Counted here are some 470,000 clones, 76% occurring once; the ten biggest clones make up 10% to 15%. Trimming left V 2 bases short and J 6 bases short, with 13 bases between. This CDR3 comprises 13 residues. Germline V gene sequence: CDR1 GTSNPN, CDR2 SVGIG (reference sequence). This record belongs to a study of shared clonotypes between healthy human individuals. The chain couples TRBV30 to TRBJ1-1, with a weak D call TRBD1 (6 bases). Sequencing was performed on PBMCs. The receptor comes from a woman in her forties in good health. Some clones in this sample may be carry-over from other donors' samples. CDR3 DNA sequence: TGTGCCTGGAGTCTCGGACAGAAATCTGAAGCTTTCTTT. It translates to CAWSLGQKSEAFF.